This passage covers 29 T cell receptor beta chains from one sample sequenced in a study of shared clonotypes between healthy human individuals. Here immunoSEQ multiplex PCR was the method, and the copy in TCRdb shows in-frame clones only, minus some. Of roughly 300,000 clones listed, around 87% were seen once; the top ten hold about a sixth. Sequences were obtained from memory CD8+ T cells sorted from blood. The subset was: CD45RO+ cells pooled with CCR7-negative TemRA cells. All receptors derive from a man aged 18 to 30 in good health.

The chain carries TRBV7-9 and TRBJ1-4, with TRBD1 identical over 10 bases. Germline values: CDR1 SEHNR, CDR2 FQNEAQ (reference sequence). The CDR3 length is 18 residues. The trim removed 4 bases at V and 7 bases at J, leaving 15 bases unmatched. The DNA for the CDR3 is TGTGCCAGCAGCTCTACCGGGACAGGGGAATTCGGGAGTGAAAAACTGTTTTTT. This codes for CASSSTGTGEFGSEKLFF.

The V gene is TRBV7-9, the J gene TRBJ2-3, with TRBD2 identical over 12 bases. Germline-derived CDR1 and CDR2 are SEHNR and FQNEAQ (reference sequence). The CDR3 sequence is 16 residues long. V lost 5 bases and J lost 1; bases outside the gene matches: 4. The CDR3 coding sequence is TGTGCCAGCAGCGCCTGGACTAGCGGGGGCACAGATACGCAGTATTTT. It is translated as CASSAWTSGGTDTQYF.

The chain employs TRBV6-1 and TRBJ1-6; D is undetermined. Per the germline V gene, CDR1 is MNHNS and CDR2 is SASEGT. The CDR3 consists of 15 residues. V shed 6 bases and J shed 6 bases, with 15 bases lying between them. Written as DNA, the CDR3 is TGTGCCAGCAGCCCCGTGGAGGCCGCTAATTCACCCCTCCACTTT. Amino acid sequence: CASSPVEAANSPLHF.

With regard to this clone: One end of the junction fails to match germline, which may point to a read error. The CDR3 DNA follows: TGCAGCGCTGAACTAGCGGGGATCGGAGCCGGGGAGCTGTTTTTT. Encoded protein: CSAELAGIGAGELFF. V usage is TRBV29-1 and J usage is TRBJ2-2; 10 bases map to TRBD2. From germline, CDR1 is SQVTM and CDR2 ANQGSEA. The CDR3 is made up of 15 amino acids.

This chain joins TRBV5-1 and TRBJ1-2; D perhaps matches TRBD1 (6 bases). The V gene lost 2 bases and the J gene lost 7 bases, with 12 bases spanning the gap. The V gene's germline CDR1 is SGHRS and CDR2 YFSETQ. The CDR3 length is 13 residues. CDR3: CASSLEQGGGYTF. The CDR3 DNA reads TGCGCCAGCAGCTTAGAACAGGGTGGTGGCTACACCTTC.

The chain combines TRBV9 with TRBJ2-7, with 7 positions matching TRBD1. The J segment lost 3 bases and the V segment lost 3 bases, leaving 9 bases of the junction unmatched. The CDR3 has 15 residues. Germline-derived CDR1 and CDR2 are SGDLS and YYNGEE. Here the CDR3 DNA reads TGTGCCAGCAGCGCCTTTGCAGGGGGAGACTACGAGCAGTACTTC. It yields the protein CASSAFAGGDYEQYF. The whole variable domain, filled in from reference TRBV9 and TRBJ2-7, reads DSGVTQTPKHLITATGQRVTLRCSPRSGDLSVYWYQQSLDQGLQFLIQYYNGEERAKGNILERFSAQQFPDLHSELNLSSLELGDSALYFCASSAFAGGDYEQYFGPGTRLTVT.

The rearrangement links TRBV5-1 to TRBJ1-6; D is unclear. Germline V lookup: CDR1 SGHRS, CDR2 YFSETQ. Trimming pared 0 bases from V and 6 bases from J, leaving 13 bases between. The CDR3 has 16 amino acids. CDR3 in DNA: TGCGCCAGCAGCTTGGGGGGATCTGGCGTTAATTCACCCCTCCACTTT. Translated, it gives CASSLGGSGVNSPLHF.

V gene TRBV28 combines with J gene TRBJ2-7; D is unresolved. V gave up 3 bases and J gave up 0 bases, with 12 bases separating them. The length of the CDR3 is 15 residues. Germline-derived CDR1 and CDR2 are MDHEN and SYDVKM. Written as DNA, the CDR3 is TGTGCCAGCAGTTTTTTTGGGTCTGACTCCTACGAGCAGTACTTC. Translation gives CASSFFGSDSYEQYF.

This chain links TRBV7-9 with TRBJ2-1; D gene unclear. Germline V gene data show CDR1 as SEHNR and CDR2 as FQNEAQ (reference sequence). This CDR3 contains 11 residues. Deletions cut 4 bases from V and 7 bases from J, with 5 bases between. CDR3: CASSSENEQFF. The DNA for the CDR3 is TGTGCCAGCAGCTCGGAAAATGAGCAGTTCTTC.

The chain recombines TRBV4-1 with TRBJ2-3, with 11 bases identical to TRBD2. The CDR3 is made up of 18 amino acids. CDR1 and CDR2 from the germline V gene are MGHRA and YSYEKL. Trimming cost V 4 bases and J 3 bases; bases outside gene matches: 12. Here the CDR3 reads CASSPGWASGGPTDTQYF. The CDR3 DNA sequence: TGCGCCAGCAGCCCAGGGTGGGCTAGCGGGGGGCCTACAGATACGCAGTATTTT.

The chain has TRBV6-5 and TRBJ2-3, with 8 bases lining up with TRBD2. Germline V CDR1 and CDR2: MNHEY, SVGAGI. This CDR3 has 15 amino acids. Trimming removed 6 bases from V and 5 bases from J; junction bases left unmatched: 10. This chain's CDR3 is CASSFAGGRIDTQYF. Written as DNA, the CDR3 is TGTGCCAGCAGCTTTGCGGGGGGCCGAATAGATACGCAGTATTTT.

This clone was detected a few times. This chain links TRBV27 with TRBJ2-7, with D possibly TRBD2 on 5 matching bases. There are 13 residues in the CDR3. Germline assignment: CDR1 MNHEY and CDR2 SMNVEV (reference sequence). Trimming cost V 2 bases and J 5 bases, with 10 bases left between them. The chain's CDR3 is CASSLVATHEQYF. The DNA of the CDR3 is TGTGCCAGCAGTTTAGTAGCGACCCACGAGCAGTACTTC.

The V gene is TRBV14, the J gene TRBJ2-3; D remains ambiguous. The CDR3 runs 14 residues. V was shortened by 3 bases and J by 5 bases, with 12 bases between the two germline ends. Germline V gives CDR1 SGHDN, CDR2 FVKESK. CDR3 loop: CASSHVSKRDTQYF. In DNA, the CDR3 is TGTGCCAGCAGCCACGTCTCAAAACGAGATACGCAGTATTTT.

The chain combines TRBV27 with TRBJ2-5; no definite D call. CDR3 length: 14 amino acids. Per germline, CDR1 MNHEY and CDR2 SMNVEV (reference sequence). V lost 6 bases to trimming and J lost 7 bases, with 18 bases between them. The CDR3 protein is CASRLGSGVGTQYF. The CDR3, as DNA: TGTGCCAGCAGGCTAGGATCGGGCGTAGGGACCCAGTACTTC.

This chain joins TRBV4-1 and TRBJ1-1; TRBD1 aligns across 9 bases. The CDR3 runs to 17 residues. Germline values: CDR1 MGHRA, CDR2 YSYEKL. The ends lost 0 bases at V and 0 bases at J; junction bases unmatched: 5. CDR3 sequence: CASSQDMGQGLNTEAFF. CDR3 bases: TGCGCCAGCAGCCAAGATATGGGACAGGGATTGAACACTGAAGCTTTCTTT.

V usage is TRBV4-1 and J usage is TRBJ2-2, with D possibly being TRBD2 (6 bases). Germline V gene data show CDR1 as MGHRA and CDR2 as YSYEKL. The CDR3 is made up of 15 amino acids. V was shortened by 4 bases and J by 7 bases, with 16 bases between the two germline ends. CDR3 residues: CASSPTSISGGELFF. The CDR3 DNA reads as TGCGCCAGCAGCCCAACTAGCATCAGTGGCGGGGAGCTGTTTTTT.

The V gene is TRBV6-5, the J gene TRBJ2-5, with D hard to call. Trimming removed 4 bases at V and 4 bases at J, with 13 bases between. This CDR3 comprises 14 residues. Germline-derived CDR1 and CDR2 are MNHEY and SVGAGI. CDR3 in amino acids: CASSSGPGRETQYF. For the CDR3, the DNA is TGTGCCAGCAGTTCCGGACCTGGCCGAGAGACCCAGTACTTC.

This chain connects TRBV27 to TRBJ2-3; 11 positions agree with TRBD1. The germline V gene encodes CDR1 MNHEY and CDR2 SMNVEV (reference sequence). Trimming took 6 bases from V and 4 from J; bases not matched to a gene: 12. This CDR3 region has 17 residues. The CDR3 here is CASSSHSGTGGPDTQYF. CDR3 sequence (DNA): TGTGCCAGCAGCTCACACTCCGGGACAGGGGGACCAGATACGCAGTATTTT.

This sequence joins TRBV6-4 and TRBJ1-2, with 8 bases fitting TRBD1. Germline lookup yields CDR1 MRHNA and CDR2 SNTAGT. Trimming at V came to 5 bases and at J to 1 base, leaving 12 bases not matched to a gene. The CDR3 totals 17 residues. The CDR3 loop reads CASSRDRGDKNNYGYTF. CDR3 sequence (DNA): TGTGCCAGCAGTCGAGACAGGGGCGATAAAAATAACTATGGCTACACCTTC.

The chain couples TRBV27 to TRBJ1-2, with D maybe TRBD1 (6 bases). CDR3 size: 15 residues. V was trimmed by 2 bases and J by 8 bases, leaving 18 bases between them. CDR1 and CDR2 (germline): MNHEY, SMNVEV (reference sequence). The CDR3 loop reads CASSLGAGDVRGYTF. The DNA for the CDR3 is TGTGCCAGCAGTTTAGGGGCAGGGGACGTTCGCGGCTACACCTTC.

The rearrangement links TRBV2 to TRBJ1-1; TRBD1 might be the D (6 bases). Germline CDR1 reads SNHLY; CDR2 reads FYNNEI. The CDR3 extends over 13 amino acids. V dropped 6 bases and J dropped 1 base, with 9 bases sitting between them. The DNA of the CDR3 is TGTGCCAGCAGGGACAGATCGAACACTGAAGCTTTCTTT. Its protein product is CASRDRSNTEAFF.

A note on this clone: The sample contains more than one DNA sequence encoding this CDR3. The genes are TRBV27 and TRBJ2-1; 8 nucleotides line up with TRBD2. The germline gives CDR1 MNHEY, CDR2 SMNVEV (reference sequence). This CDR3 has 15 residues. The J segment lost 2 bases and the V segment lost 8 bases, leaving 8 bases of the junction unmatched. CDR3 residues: CASSPPGGPYNEQFF. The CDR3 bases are TGTGCCAGCTCACCCCCGGGGGGGCCCTACAATGAGCAGTTCTTC.

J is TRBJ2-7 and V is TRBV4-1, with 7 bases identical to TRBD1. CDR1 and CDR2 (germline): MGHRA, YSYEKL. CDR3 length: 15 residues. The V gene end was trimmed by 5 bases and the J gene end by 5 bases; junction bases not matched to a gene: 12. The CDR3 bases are TGCGCCAGCAGCTTAAGCCCCGGGACAGATAACGAGCAGTACTTC. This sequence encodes CASSLSPGTDNEQYF.

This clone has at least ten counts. DNA for the CDR3: TGTGCCAGCAGCTTACGTCCGGTACAGGAGAGTTACTACGAGCAGTACTTC. This encodes CASSLRPVQESYYEQYF. The chain employs TRBV11-1 and TRBJ2-7; D possibly corresponds to TRBD1 (5 bases). V was clipped by 2 bases and J by 3 bases, with 20 bases between them. Germline V CDR1 and CDR2: SGHAT, FQDESV (reference sequence). This CDR3 is built from 17 residues.

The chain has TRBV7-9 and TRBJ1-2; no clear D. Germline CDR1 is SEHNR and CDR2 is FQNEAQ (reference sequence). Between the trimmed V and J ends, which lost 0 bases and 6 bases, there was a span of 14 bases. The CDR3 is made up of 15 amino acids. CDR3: CASSLAPGDGNGYTF. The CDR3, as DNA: TGTGCCAGCAGCTTAGCGCCTGGGGATGGAAATGGCTACACCTTC.

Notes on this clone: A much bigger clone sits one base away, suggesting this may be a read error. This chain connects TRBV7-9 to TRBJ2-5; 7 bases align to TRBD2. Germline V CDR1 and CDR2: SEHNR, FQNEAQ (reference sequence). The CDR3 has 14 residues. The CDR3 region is CAGSPRTGGETQYF. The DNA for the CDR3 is TGTGCCGGCAGCCCCCGAACGGGAGGAGAGACCCAGTACTTC.

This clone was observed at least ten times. The CDR3 region is CASSLGDREQADTQYF. CDR3 bases: TGTGCCAGCAGCTTAGGTGACAGGGAGCAAGCAGATACGCAGTATTTT. The gene calls are TRBV7-9 and TRBJ2-3, with 7 bases identical to TRBD1. CDR1 and CDR2 (germline): SEHNR, FQNEAQ (reference sequence). The CDR3 length is 16 residues. V was clipped by 1 base and J by 4 bases; unmatched bases: 8.

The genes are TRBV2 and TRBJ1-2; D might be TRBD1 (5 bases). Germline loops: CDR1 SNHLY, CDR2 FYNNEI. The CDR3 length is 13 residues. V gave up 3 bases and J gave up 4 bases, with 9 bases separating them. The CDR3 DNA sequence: TGTGCCAGCAGTGAGAAGACAGTCTATGGCTACACCTTC. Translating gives CASSEKTVYGYTF.

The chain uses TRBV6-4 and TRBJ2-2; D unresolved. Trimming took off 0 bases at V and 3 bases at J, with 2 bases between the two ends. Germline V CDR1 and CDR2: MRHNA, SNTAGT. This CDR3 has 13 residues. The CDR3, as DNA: TGTGCCAGCAGTGACTCGGACACCGGGGAGCTGTTTTTT. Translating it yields CASSDSDTGELFF.